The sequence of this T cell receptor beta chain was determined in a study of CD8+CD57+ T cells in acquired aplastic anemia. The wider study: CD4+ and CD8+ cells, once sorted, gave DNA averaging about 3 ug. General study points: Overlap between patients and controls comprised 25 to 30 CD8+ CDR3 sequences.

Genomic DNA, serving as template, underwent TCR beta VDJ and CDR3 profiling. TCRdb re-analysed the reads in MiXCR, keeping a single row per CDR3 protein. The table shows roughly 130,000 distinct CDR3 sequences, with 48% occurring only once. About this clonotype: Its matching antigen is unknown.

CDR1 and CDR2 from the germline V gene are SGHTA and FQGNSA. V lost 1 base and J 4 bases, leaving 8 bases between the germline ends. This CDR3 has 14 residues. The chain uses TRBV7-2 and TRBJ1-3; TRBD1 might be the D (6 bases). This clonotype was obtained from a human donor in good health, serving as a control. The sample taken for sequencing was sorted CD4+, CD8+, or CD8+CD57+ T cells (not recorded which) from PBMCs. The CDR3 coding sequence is TGTGCCAGCAGCTTAGTCGGACAGGGAAACACCATATATTTT. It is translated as CASSLVGQGNTIYF. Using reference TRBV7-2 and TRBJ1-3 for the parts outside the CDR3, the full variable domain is GAGVSQSPSNKVTEKGKDVELRCDPISGHTALYWYRQSLGQGLEFLIYFQGNSAPDKSGLPSDRFSAERTGGSVSTLTIQRTQQEDSAVYLCASSLVGQGNTIYFGEGSWLTVV.